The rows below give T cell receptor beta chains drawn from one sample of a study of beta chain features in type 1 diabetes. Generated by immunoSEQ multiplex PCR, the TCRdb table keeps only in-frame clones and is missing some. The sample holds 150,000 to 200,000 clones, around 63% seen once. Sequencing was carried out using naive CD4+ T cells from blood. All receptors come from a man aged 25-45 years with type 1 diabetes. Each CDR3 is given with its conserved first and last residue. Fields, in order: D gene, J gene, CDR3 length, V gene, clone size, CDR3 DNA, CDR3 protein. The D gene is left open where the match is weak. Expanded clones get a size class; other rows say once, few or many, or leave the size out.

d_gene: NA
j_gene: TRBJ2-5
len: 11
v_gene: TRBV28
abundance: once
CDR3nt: TGTGCCAGCAGCCGTCAAGAGACCCAGTACTTC
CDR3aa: CASSRQETQYF

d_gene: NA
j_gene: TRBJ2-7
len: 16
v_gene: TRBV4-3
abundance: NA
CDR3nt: TGCGCCAGCAGCCAAGTATACGGGGAACGGGCCTACGAGCAGTACTTC
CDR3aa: CASSQVYGERAYEQYF

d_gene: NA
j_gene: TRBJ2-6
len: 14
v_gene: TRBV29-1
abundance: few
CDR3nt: TGCAGCGTTGAGGGGGGCTCTGGGGCCAACGTCCTGACTTTC
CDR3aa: CSVEGGSGANVLTF

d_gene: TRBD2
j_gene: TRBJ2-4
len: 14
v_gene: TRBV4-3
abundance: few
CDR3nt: TGCGCCAGCAGCCCCCGCGGGGGGAAGAACATTCAGTACTTC
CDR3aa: CASSPRGGKNIQYF

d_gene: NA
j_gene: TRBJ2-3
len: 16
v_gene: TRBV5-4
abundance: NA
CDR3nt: TGTGCCAGCAGCTCCCCCGAGCGGGCCCGCACAGATACGCAGTATTTT
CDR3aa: CASSSPERARTDTQYF

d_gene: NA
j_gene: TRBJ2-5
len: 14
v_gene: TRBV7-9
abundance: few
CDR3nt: TGTGCCAGCAGCCCCCTGTGGGAGCGAGAGACCCAGTACTTC
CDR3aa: CASSPLWERETQYF

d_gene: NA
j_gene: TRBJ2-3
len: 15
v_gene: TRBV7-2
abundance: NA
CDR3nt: TGTGCCAGCAGCTTAGGCTCTAGCGGCACAGATACGCAGTATTTT
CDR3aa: CASSLGSSGTDTQYF

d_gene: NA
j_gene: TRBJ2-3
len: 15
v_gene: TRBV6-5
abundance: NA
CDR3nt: TGTGCCAGCACCAACCAGGGGGGTTACACAGATACGCAGTATTTT
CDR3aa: CASTNQGGYTDTQYF

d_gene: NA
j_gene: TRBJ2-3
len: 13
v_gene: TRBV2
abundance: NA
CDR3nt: TGTGCCAGCAGTGTGGAGGGCACAGATACGCAGTATTTT
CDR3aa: CASSVEGTDTQYF

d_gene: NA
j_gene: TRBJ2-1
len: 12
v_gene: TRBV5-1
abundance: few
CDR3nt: TGCGCCAGCAGCTTGGTCAGCATTGAGCAGTTCTTC
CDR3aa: CASSLVSIEQFF

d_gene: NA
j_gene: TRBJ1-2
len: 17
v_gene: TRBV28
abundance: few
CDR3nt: TGTGCCAGCAGTTCCCCGACCGCCCCGGCCCGTAACTATGGCTACACCTTC
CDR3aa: CASSSPTAPARNYGYTF

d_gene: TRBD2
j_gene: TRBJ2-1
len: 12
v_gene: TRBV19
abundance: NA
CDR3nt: TGTGCCAGTGGCGGGGGTTACAATGAGCAGTTCTTC
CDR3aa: CASGGGYNEQFF

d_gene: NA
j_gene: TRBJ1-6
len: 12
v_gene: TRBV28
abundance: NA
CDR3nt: TGTGCCAGCAGTTCCTTTTCATCACCCCTCCACTTT
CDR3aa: CASSSFSSPLHF

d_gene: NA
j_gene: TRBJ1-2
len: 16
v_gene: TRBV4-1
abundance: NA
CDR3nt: TGCGCCAGCAGCCAAGATCTTCCGACGGCTAACTATGGCTACACCTTC
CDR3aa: CASSQDLPTANYGYTF

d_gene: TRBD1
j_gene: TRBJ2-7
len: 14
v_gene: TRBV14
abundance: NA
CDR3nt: TGTGCCAGCAGCCAGGCCTCCGGGACAGGGCAGCAGTACTTC
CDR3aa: CASSQASGTGQQYF

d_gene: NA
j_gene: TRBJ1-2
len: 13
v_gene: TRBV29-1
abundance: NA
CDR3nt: TGCAGCTCCGTGGACCAGCTCAACTATGGCTACACCTTC
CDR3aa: CSSVDQLNYGYTF

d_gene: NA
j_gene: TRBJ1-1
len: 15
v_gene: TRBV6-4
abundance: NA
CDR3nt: TGTGCCAGCAGTGCCGGCCCGGGACAGAACACTGAAGCTTTCTTT
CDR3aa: CASSAGPGQNTEAFF

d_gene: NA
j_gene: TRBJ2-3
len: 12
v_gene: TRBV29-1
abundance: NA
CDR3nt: TGCAGCGCCGGGACCCAGAAAGATACGCAGTATTTT
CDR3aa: CSAGTQKDTQYF

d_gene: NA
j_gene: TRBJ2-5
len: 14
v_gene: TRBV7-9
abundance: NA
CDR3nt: TGTGCCAGCAGCTTAGGGTTCGCGGGAGAGACCCAGTACTTC
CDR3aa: CASSLGFAGETQYF

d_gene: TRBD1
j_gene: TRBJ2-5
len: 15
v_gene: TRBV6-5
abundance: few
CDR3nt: TGTGCCAGCAGTTTCGGGACAGGGAACGGAGAGACCCAGTACTTC
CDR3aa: CASSFGTGNGETQYF

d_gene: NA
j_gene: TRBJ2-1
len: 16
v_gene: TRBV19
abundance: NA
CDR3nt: TGTGCCAGTAGCCAATTAGGAACAGGCTCCTACAATGAGCAGTTCTTC
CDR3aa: CASSQLGTGSYNEQFF

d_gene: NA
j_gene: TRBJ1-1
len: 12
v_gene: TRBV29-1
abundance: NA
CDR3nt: TGCAGCGTTGACCGAGGGGGGAATGAAGCTTTCTTT
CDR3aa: CSVDRGGNEAFF

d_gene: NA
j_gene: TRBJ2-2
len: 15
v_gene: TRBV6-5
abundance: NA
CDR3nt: TGTGCCAGCAGTTACTTCCCCAAGAACACCGGGGAGCTGTTTTTT
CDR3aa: CASSYFPKNTGELFF

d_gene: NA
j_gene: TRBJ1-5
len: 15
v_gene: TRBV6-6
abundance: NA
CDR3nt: TGTGCCAGCAGTTACTGGGCGGCAGTCGATCAGCCCCAGCATTTT
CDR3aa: CASSYWAAVDQPQHF

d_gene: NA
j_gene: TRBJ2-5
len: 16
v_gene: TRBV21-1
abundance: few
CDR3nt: TGTGCCAGCAGCAAAGCGGGGACAGGGTTCGAAGAGACCCAGTACTTC
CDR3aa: CASSKAGTGFEETQYF

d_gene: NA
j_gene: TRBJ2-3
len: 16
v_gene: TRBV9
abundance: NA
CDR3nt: TGTGCCAGCAGCGTAGCGGGTTGGCAGATTGGAGATACGCAGTATTTT
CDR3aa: CASSVAGWQIGDTQYF

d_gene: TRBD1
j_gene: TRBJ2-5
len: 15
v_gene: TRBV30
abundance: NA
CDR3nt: TGTGCCTGGAGTGAAGGGACAGAGTATTCAGAGACCCAGTACTTC
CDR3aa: CAWSEGTEYSETQYF

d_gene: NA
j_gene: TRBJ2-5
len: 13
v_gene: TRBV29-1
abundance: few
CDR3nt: TGCAGCGTTGAGCCCGCCAGGGGCGAGACCCAGTACTTC
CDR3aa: CSVEPARGETQYF

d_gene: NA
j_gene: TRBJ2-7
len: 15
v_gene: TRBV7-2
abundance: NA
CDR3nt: TGTGCCAGCAGCTTAGCCTCCGTCGGCCGCTCCGAGCAGTACTTC
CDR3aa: CASSLASVGRSEQYF

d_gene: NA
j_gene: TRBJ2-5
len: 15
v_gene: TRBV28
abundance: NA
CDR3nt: TGTGCCAGCAGTTCGGGCGGTAGCTCACAAGAGACCCAGTACTTC
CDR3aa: CASSSGGSSQETQYF

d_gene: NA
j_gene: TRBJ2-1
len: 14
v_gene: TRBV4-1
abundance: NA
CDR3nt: TGCGCCAGCAGCCAACCGACCCAGAACAATGAGCAGTTCTTC
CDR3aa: CASSQPTQNNEQFF

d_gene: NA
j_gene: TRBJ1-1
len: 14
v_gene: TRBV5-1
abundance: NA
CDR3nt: TGCGCCAGCAGCTTAGGTGAATGGAACACTGAAGCTTTCTTT
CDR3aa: CASSLGEWNTEAFF

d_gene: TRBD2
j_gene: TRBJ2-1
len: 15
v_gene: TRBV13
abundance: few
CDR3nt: TGTGCCAGCAGCTGGACTAGCGGGACGTTCAATGAGCAGTTCTTC
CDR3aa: CASSWTSGTFNEQFF

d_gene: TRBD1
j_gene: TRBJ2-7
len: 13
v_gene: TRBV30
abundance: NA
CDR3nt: TGTGCCTGGTCGAGGGGACAGTCCTACGAGCAGTACTTC
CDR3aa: CAWSRGQSYEQYF

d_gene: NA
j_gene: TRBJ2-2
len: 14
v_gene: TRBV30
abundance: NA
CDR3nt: TGTGCCTGGAGCCGTGAGCTGGGCACCGGGGAGCTGTTTTTT
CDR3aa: CAWSRELGTGELFF

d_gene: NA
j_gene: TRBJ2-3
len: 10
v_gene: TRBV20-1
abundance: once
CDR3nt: TGCAGTGCTGGGACAGATACGCAGTATTTT
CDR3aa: CSAGTDTQYF

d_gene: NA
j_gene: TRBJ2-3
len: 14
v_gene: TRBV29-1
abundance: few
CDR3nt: TGCAGCGTTGATGGCTCGGCCCGCACAGATACGCAGTATTTT
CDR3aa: CSVDGSARTDTQYF

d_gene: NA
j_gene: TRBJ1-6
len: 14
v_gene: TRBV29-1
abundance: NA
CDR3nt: TGCAGCGTCCTTGGAGGGGCGGGGGATTCACCCCTCCACTTT
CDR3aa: CSVLGGAGDSPLHF

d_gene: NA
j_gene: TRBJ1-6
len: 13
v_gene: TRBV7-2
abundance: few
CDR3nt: TGTGCCAGCAGCTTAGAGGGGGGTTCACCCCTCCACTTT
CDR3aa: CASSLEGGSPLHF

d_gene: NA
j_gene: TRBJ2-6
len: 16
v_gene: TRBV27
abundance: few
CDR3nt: TGTGCCAGCAGTTTAGCTAGGGACTCTGGGGCCAACGTCCTGACTTTC
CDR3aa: CASSLARDSGANVLTF

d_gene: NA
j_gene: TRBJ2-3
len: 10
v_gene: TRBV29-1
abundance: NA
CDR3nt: TGCAGCGTTGATGCGGATACGCAGTATTTT
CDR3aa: CSVDADTQYF

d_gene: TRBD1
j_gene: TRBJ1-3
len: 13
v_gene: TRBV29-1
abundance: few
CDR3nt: TGCAGCGCGGGACAGCTAGCCGGAAACACCATATATTTT
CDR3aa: CSAGQLAGNTIYF

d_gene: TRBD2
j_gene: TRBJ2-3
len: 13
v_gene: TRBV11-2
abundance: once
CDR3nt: TGTGCCAGCAGCGGGACTACCGGAGATACGCAGTATTTT
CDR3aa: CASSGTTGDTQYF

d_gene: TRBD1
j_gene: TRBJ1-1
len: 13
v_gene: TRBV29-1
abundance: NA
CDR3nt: TGCAGCGTCACAGGGGGCGCGGACACTGAAGCTTTCTTT
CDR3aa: CSVTGGADTEAFF

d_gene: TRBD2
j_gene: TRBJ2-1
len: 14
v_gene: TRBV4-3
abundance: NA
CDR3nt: TGCGCCAGCAGCCGAGGACTAGCGTACGATGAGCAGTTCTTC
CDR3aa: CASSRGLAYDEQFF

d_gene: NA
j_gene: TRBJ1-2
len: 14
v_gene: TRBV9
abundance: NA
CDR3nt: TGTGCCAGCAGCGTAGGGGTGAACTCCTATGGCTACACCTTC
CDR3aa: CASSVGVNSYGYTF

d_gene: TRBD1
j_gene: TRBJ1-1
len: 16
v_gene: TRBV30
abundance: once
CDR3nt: TGTGCCTGGAGTGTGTCTCGGACAGGGGGAGACACTGAAGCTTTCTTT
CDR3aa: CAWSVSRTGGDTEAFF

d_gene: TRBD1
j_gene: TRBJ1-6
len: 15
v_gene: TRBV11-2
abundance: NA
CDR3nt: TGTGCCAGCAGCTCCGGACAGGGGAGGAATTCACCCCTCCACTTT
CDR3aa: CASSSGQGRNSPLHF

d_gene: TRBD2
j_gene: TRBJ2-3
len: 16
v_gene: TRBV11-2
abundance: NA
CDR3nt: TGTGCCACCACGTTGACCAGCGGGATCGCCCCAGATACGCAGTATTTT
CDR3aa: CATTLTSGIAPDTQYF

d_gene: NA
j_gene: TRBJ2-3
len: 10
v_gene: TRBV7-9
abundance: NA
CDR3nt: TGTGCCACCCACAGTGGGACGCAGTATTTT
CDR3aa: CATHSGTQYF

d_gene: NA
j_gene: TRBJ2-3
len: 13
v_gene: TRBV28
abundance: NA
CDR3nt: TGTGCCAGCAGGAGGGGCGGCACAGATACGCAGTATTTT
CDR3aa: CASRRGGTDTQYF